This T cell receptor (beta chain) was retrieved from a study of cytomegalovirus exposure and HLA in healthy donors. 60 Vbeta and 13 Jbeta primers were used in PCR. The method was immunoSEQ multiplex PCR; TCRdb's version includes in-frame clones alone and lacks a portion of them. Of about 130,000 clones detected, 77% appear once; the ten largest clones hold 0.75% to 0.95%. Findings and caveats of the study: In a later analysis, across HLA loci, associated TCR counts were highest for DRB1, lowest for HLA-C. In a later analysis, CMV-associated beta chains were mostly HLA-associated, it appeared. Later on, an analysis tied over 15,000 TCR beta sequences to HLA alleles at 0.05 false discovery rate. Analysis was carried out at a later point, and it linked a missense DCLRE1C variant to TCR beta V- and J-gene trimming.

Germline V gene data show CDR1 as SGDLS and CDR2 as YYNGEE. V dropped 2 bases and J dropped 2; count of bases not matched to a gene: 2. The CDR3 loop spans 15 amino acids. On this clone itself: Its matching antigen is unknown.

V usage is TRBV9 and J usage is TRBJ2-1; 9 bases map to TRBD1. The sequence derives from a woman aged 55-75 years in good health and CMV-seronegative. The sample comprised PBMCs. The DNA for the CDR3 is TGTGCCAGCAGCGTGGGACAGGGACCCTACAATGAGCAGTTCTTC. This gives the protein CASSVGQGPYNEQFF.